The source of this T cell receptor (beta chain) is a study of vaccination effects on CD4 cells after COVID-19 (dated by TCRdb to between 2021 and 2024). Notes on the research overall: Each participant got two doses of an mRNA SARS-CoV-2 vaccine, either BNT162b2 or mRNA-1273. SARS-CoV-2 spike-specific CD4+ TCR repertoires were compared before and after mRNA vaccination in COVID-19 convalescent patients and in infection-naive vaccine recipients. Altogether, roughly 10 COVID-19 convalescent patients and a few SARS-CoV-2-naive healthy vaccine recipients made up the full study. Cultures from other donors in the study were sequenced with the Oncomine TCR Beta short-read assay on an Illumina iSeq 100.

Points on this clone: This clone's antigen is unknown. No quality values exist for individual bases; no much larger clone is one base distant.

Libraries were built with the immunoSEQ multiplex PCR assay. DNA from the cultured and isolated CD4+ T cells underwent TCR beta CDR3 sequencing. As for the authors' bioinformatics: Non-productive TCR sequences were removed, reads were trimmed to the CDR3 region, and CDR3s of at least 7 amino acids were retained. Antigen-specific clonotypes were identified using the MANAFEST web app by comparison of expansion in peptide wells against reference cultures. To be called positive, a clone needed expansion at FDR<0.05 compared with the reference and with all other wells, an odds ratio greater than 5, and a frequency greater than 0.1% in two replicate wells. A clonotype was called cross-reactive if it was significantly expanded both in SARS-CoV-2 spike wells and in at least one common cold coronavirus spike condition. CDR3 similarity was assessed by Levenshtein distance using the stringdist R package, and unrooted trees were constructed with ape in R 3.6.1. Held by TCRdb, this immuneACCESS table contains in-frame sequences only and omits some clones. Under half of the omission traces to an unresolved V gene where checked; the cause of the rest is unknown. V and J calls and clone size are given by that table; D and trimming were obtained from the DNA. This sample is represented by roughly 63,000 clones; roughly 80% of them were singletons. In total, the top ten clones hold 12% of the sample.

The ViraFEST assay stimulated PBMC with viral peptide pools and then used TCR sequencing to identify antigen-specific CD4+ T cell clonotypes by expansion. After approximately eleven days of culture, CD4+ T cells were isolated with the EasySep CD4+ T cell isolation kit. None of the healthy vaccine recipients had a prior SARS-CoV-2 infection, which was confirmed by nucleocapsid antibody tests that came back negative both before and after vaccination. About 2.1 million PBMC per well were cultured in IMDM with about 4.6% human AB serum, about 9.4 IU/ml IL-2 and gentamicin, plus 10 ug/ml peptides. On days 3 and 7, half of the culture medium was replaced with fresh IL-2-containing medium. Each peptide stimulation condition was cultured in triplicate wells unless otherwise noted. Using Ficoll-Paque Plus gradient centrifugation, PBMC were separated from whole blood and then either used fresh or cryopreserved at -140C. Overlapping peptide pools spanned the spike proteins of SARS-CoV-2 and the common cold coronaviruses HCoV-NL63, HCoV-OC43 and HCoV-229E. Genomic DNA was extracted from cultured CD4+ T cells with the QIAamp micro DNA kit.

The cysteine opens and the phenylalanine closes a CDR3 of 18 amino acids. Just CDR3 DNA is preserved here, 54 bases in frame from base 1. The germline V gene (reference sequence) yields MNHEY for CDR1 and SMNVEV for CDR2. For this chain, trimming is 2 bases at the V end and 2 bases at the J end, and the number of junction bases without a gene match is 6. Summary of the overall study and its limitations: Only a small number of convalescent patients were included, and no early post-infection timepoints were available, which limited the study. At late post-vaccination timepoints, both infection-induced and vaccine-induced clones showed marked clonal contraction, consistent with waning T cell responses. In healthy vaccine recipients, vaccine-induced clones were almost all SARS-CoV-2 mono-reactive, with only 1 of 255 cross-reactive with common cold coronaviruses.

The V gene is TRBV27 and the J gene is TRBJ2-2, and 12 junction bases match TRBD1. This clonotype was obtained from a human donor who received a COVID-19 vaccine. Specimen: CD4+ T cells from PBMCs cultured with SARS-CoV-2 spike peptides, collected before COVID-19 vaccination. What this sample's cell subset or site label stands for: SARS-CoV-2 spike overlapping peptide pool stimulation. The CDR3 region has the sequence CASSLKGGTGGNTGELFF. The bases are TGTGCCAGCAGTTTAAAGGGAGGGACAGGGGGCAACACCGGGGAGCTGTTTTTT.